This entry is about one T cell receptor (beta chain). These data belong to a study of blood T cell repertoires in COVID-19. Overall study context: Researchers got acute and convalescent COVID-19 samples from the United States, Italy and Spain.

The J segment lost 6 bases and the V segment lost 0 bases, leaving 11 bases of the junction unmatched. The germline V gene encodes CDR1 LGHDT and CDR2 YNNKEL (reference sequence). The CDR3 is 20 residues long. As originally analysed: Nucleated cell number was recorded as an estimate derived from reference gene primer amplification. Generated by immunoSEQ multiplex PCR, the TCRdb table keeps only in-frame clones and is missing some. D and trimming were read from the DNA, whereas the V and J calls and clone size are those reported in that table. The sample has about 99,000 clones; roughly nine tenths are singletons.

The chain joins TRBV3-1 (or the pseudogene TRBV3-2) to TRBJ2-4; 16 bases are shared with TRBD2. The sample consisted of peripheral blood. This TCR came from a woman aged 60 to 75 with acute or convalescent COVID-19. For the CDR3, the DNA is TGTGCCAGCAGCCAAGATCCGGGACTAGCGGGAGGGCGGGACCTAAACATTCAGTACTTC. Its protein is CASSQDPGLAGGRDLNIQYF.